This T cell receptor (beta chain) was found in a study of blood T cell repertoires in COVID-19. Across the study: Spain, Italy and the United States supplied samples that represented acute and convalescent COVID-19.

TCRdb's copy holds only in-frame clones and misses some; the assay was immunoSEQ multiplex PCR. This table has about 36,000 clones, about 81% appearing once. This CDR3 region has 15 residues. Germline CDR1 is KGHSH and CDR2 is LQKENI. V was pared by 3 bases and J by 9 bases, with 13 bases of the junction left unmatched. Input material: peripheral blood. The sequence was obtained from a human donor in a cohort sampled during active or convalescent COVID-19. The donor label of this sample is uncertain. The genes are TRBV18 and TRBJ2-7; 8 positions agree with TRBD2. The CDR3 DNA reads as TGTGCCAGCTCACCTGTTGGGACTAGTCTTTCGGTGCAGTACTTC. Translated, it gives CASSPVGTSLSVQYF. The variable domain in full, with the rest retrieved from reference TRBV18 and TRBJ2-7, is NAGVMQNPRHLVRRRGQEARLRCSPMKGHSHVYWYRQLPEEGLKFMVYLQKENIIDESGMPKERFSAEFPKEGPSILRIQQVVRGDSAAYFCASSPVGTSLSVQYFGPGTRLTVT.